These 26 T cell receptor beta chains were sequenced from one sample in a study of T-cell reconstitution after alpha-beta-depleted transplantation in children. Unique molecular identifiers were used in preparing the TCRbeta library. From the PCR reads, TCRdb called clonotypes with MiXCR, one entry per CDR3 protein. The sample lists 530,000 or so distinct CDR3 sequences; 27% were seen once. Sequenced material: PBMCs, taken before TCRalphabeta/CD19-depleted stem cell transplant. These receptors all come from a boy younger than two with Wiskott-Aldrich syndrome, due to receive a stem cell transplant.

The genes are TRBV5-6 and TRBJ2-3; tentatively, D is TRBD2 (6 bases). Germline V gives CDR1 SGHDT, CDR2 YYEEEE. V was clipped by 4 bases and J by 4 bases, with 19 bases between them. The CDR3 totals 16 residues. CDR3 loop: CASSRRTGSLADTQYF. The CDR3 DNA follows: TGTGCCAGCAGCCGAAGAACCGGGAGTCTCGCAGATACGCAGTATTTT.

This clonotype was counted once. V gene TRBV5-1 combines with J gene TRBJ2-3, with 9 positions matching TRBD2. CDR3 length: 16 amino acids. The germline V gene encodes CDR1 SGHRS and CDR2 YFSETQ. Trimming took 3 bases from V and 5 from J; bases not matched to a gene: 10. CDR3 loop: CASSWGGVAGEDTQYF. The CDR3 bases are TGCGCCAGCAGCTGGGGTGGGGTAGCGGGAGAAGATACGCAGTATTTT. Full variable domain (missing parts from reference TRBV5-1 and TRBJ2-3): KAGVTQTPRYLIKTRGQQVTLSCSPISGHRSVSWYQQTPGQGLQFLFEYFSETQRNKGNFPGRFSGRQFSNSRSEMNVSTLELGDSALYLCASSWGGVAGEDTQYFGPGTRLTVL.

The rearrangement joins TRBV12-3 or TRBV12-4 to TRBJ2-2, with TRBD2 identical over 10 bases. This CDR3 region has 16 residues. The trim removed 5 bases at V and 4 bases at J, leaving 7 bases unmatched. DNA for the CDR3: TGTGCCAGCAGTCCAATAGCGGGAGGAGTCACCGGGGAGCTGTTTTTT. It encodes CASSPIAGGVTGELFF.

This clonotype has only a few counts. The gene calls are TRBV11-2 and TRBJ2-5; D is perhaps TRBD2 (5 bases). Trimming shortened V by 0 bases and J by 7 bases, and 9 bases separated the two germline ends. The CDR3 loop spans 13 amino acids. CDR1 is SGHAT, CDR2 FQNNGV, per germline. The CDR3 nucleotides read TGTGCCAGCAGCTTAGATCCACGGGGGACCCAGTACTTC. Encoded protein: CASSLDPRGTQYF.

A few counts support this clonotype. V is TRBV29-1 and J is TRBJ1-1; D may be TRBD1 (5 bases). V dropped 4 bases and J dropped 2 bases, with 14 bases sitting between them. CDR1 and CDR2 (germline): SQVTM, ANQGSEA. The CDR3 loop spans 14 amino acids. The chain's CDR3 is CSVAVKGINTEAFF. In DNA form, the CDR3 reads TGCAGCGTTGCGGTGAAGGGGATCAACACTGAAGCTTTCTTT.

The sample holds a few counts of this clonotype. This chain links TRBV27 with TRBJ2-1, with D tentatively TRBD2 (7 bases). CDR1 and CDR2 from the germline V gene are MNHEY and SMNVEV (reference sequence). Trimming took off 10 bases at V and 3 bases at J, with 16 bases between the two ends. The CDR3 has 14 amino acids. The CDR3 sequence: CATRGGGDYNEQFF. CDR3 bases: TGTGCCACACGGGGAGGGGGAGACTACAATGAGCAGTTCTTC.

The chain links TRBV4-1 to TRBJ2-1, with 8 bases identical to TRBD2. The germline V gene has CDR1 MGHRA and CDR2 YSYEKL. The CDR3 loop spans 17 amino acids. V gave up 0 bases and J gave up 3 bases; unmatched junction bases: 7. In nucleotides, the CDR3 is TGCGCCAGCAGCCAAGATCCGAGCGGGAGAAACTACAATGAGCAGTTCTTC. Amino acids: CASSQDPSGRNYNEQFF.

The chain recombines TRBV5-6 with TRBJ2-2; 9 bases map to TRBD1. V shed 2 bases, J shed 6 bases, and the junction held 5 bases outside the gene matches. The CDR3 loop spans 15 amino acids. Germline CDR1 reads SGHDT; CDR2 reads YYEEEE. This CDR3 reads CASSFSGTGSGELFF. The CDR3 DNA is TGTGCCAGCAGCTTTTCGGGGACAGGGTCCGGGGAGCTGTTTTTT. The full variable domain, completed using reference TRBV5-6 and TRBJ2-2, is DAGVTQSPTHLIKTRGQQVTLRCSPKSGHDTVSWYQQALGQGPQFIFQYYEEEERQRGNFPDRFSGHQFPNYSSELNVNALLLGDSALYLCASSFSGTGSGELFFGEGSRLTVL.

The chain has TRBV29-1 and TRBJ2-1; D gene unclear. The V end was cut by 3 bases, the J end by 8 bases, with 17 bases between. CDR3 length: 14 residues. Germline CDR1 and CDR2: SQVTM and ANQGSEA. This chain's CDR3 is CSVDGKLPWDEQFF. DNA of the CDR3: TGCAGCGTTGATGGCAAACTCCCCTGGGATGAGCAGTTCTTC.

This clonotype was counted only a few times. The gene calls are TRBV5-6 and TRBJ2-5; D gene unclear. The CDR3 runs 14 residues. The ends were cut back, 0 bases at V and 4 bases at J, with 10 bases in the middle. Germline V gene data show CDR1 as SGHDT and CDR2 as YYEEEE. This CDR3 reads CASSLGATTETQYF. As DNA, the CDR3 is TGTGCCAGCAGCTTGGGAGCTACGACAGAGACCCAGTACTTC.

The rearrangement links TRBV5-8 to TRBJ1-1; 10 bases fit TRBD1. This CDR3 contains 14 residues. The trim removed 4 bases at V and 5 bases at J, leaving 5 bases unmatched. Germline-derived CDR1 and CDR2 are SGHTS and YDEGEE. CDR3 sequence (DNA): TGTGCCAGCAGCACAGACAGGGGGCTTACTGAAGCTTTCTTT. Protein: CASSTDRGLTEAFF.

This clonotype was seen a handful of times. This CDR3 is CSARDFRGSGRYNTQYF. The CDR3 region has the DNA TGCAGTGCTAGAGATTTCCGGGGTAGCGGGAGATATAATACGCAGTATTTT. The chain has TRBV20-1 and TRBJ2-3; 9 nucleotides line up with TRBD2. CDR3 length: 17 residues. Germline-derived CDR1 and CDR2 are DFQATT and SNEGSKA (reference sequence). J was trimmed by 7 bases and V by 0 bases; bases with no gene match: 14.

The CDR3 DNA is TGTGCCAGCAGTTTACTTTTCTACGAGCAGTACTTC. Encoded protein: CASSLLFYEQYF. V and J are TRBV28 and TRBJ2-7; D is uncertain. Germline V gene sequence: CDR1 MDHEN, CDR2 SYDVKM. The CDR3 runs 12 residues. V was trimmed by 2 bases and J by 3 bases, leaving 5 bases between them.

This clonotype was counted only a few times. CDR3 loop: CASSLGQGANRYQETQYF. In DNA, the CDR3 is TGCGCCAGCAGCTTAGGACAGGGGGCAAATAGGTACCAAGAGACCCAGTACTTC. The V call is TRBV5-1, the J call TRBJ2-5, with 11 bases aligning to TRBD1. Germline-derived CDR1 and CDR2 are SGHRS and YFSETQ. V lost 2 bases and J lost 0; bases outside the gene matches: 9. The CDR3 extends over 18 amino acids. The full variable domain, its missing parts supplied by reference TRBV5-1 and TRBJ2-5, is KAGVTQTPRYLIKTRGQQVTLSCSPISGHRSVSWYQQTPGQGLQFLFEYFSETQRNKGNFPGRFSGRQFSNSRSEMNVSTLELGDSALYLCASSLGQGANRYQETQYFGPGTRLLVL.

The V call is TRBV12-3 or TRBV12-4, the J call TRBJ2-2, with 13 bases matching TRBD2. This CDR3 has 17 amino acids. V lost 0 bases, J lost 3 bases, and 1 base stayed unmatched. In nucleotides, the CDR3 is TGTGCCAGCAGTTTAGCGGGACTAGCGGGGTACACCGGGGAGCTGTTTTTT. This encodes CASSLAGLAGYTGELFF.

V usage is TRBV20-1 and J usage is TRBJ2-1; 11 nucleotides align to TRBD2. The V and J ends lost 0 bases and 6 bases, in that order; junction bases with no gene match: 16. CDR1 is DFQATT and CDR2 is SNEGSKA in the germline V gene (reference sequence). The CDR3 consists of 19 residues. CDR3 DNA: TGCAGTGCTAGAGATTGGGGCGGCGCGACTAGCGGGATCTCCAATGAGCAGTTCTTC. Its translation: CSARDWGGATSGISNEQFF.

This clonotype was seen only a few times. V and J are TRBV5-1 and TRBJ2-7; 7 bases agree with TRBD2. V shed 0 bases, J shed 5 bases, and the junction held 8 bases outside the gene matches. The CDR3 sequence is 15 residues long. Germline CDR1 SGHRS, CDR2 YFSETQ. The CDR3 reads CASSLAGRLVDEQYF. CDR3 coding DNA: TGCGCCAGCAGCTTGGCCGGGAGGTTGGTTGACGAGCAGTACTTC.

This chain connects TRBV5-1 to TRBJ2-2; D is possibly TRBD2 (5 bases). The CDR3 length is 15 residues. V lost 2 bases and J lost 4, with 12 bases in between. Germline loops: CDR1 SGHRS, CDR2 YFSETQ. CDR3 loop: CASSFGGSPTGELFF. The CDR3 DNA reads TGCGCCAGCAGCTTTGGCGGGTCTCCCACCGGGGAGCTGTTTTTT.

Turning to this clonotype: The germline gene is not matched at one end of the junction; a read error may be the cause. V gene TRBV7-8 combines with J gene TRBJ2-4; 14 positions agree with TRBD2. CDR1 is SGHVS and CDR2 is FQNEAQ in the germline V gene. The CDR3 totals 18 residues. The CDR3 nucleotides read TGTGCCAGCAGCTTAGTGGGACTAGCGGGAGCATCAAAAAACAGTCAGTACTTC. It encodes CASSLVGLAGASKNSQYF. Based on the CDR3 plus reference TRBV7-8 and TRBJ2-4, the full variable domain is GAGVSQSPRYKVAKRGQDVALRCDPISGHVSLFWYQQALGQGPEFLTYFQNEAQLDKSGLPSDRFFAERPEGSVSTLKIQRTQQEDSAVYLCASSLVGLAGASKNSQYFGAGTRLSVL.

This rearrangement joins TRBV6-1 to TRBJ1-5, with 12 bases fitting TRBD1. The V and J ends lost 10 bases and 2 bases, in that order; junction bases with no gene match: 9. Germline loops: CDR1 MNHNS, CDR2 SASEGT. CDR3 length equals 16 residues. CDR3 in DNA: TGTGCCACCAGGGACAGGGGGCCTGTGGGCAATCAGCCCCAGCATTTT. Translating it yields CATRDRGPVGNQPQHF.

J is TRBJ2-7 and V is TRBV7-6; 8 bases agree with TRBD2. Germline CDR1 reads SGHVS; CDR2 reads FNYEAQ. This CDR3 is 14 amino acids long. V shed 3 bases and J 7 bases; nucleotides not matched to a gene: 8. Here the CDR3 DNA reads TGTGCCAGCAGCTTCTTCGCGGGAGGTCAAGAGCAGTACTTC. Amino acid sequence: CASSFFAGGQEQYF.

The J gene is TRBJ1-2, the V gene TRBV27; D ambiguous. Germline CDR1 and CDR2: MNHEY and SMNVEV (reference sequence). The CDR3 is 15 residues long. V shed 0 bases and J shed 4 bases, with 12 bases lying between them. The CDR3 DNA sequence: TGTGCCAGCAGTTTATCAAGGGCAGCCGTCTATGGCTACACCTTC. It specifies CASSLSRAAVYGYTF.

The rearrangement uses TRBV4-2 and TRBJ2-7; no clear D gene. Germline CDR1 LGHNA, CDR2 YNFKEQ. This CDR3 has 18 residues. V was trimmed by 0 bases and J by 6 bases, leaving 24 bases between them. The chain's CDR3 is CASSQDFIADLHVREQYF. CDR3 nucleotide sequence: TGTGCCAGCAGCCAAGATTTTATCGCGGATCTCCATGTGCGCGAGCAGTACTTC.

This clonotype occurred a few times. It is likely a read error, because the conserved phenylalanine at the end of the CDR3 is missing. The chain combines TRBV10-3 with TRBJ1-6; D remains unclear. CDR1 and CDR2 (germline): ENHRY, SYGVKD. This CDR3 spans 15 amino acids. The ends were cut back, 6 bases at V and 10 bases at J, with 19 bases in the middle. The chain's CDR3 is CAIRGGEGLGSPLHL. The CDR3 coding sequence is TGTGCCATCAGAGGAGGAGAGGGCCTCGGATCACCCCTCCACCTT.

This clonotype has a single count. This chain uses TRBV9 with TRBJ2-5, with D perhaps assigned TRBD1 or TRBD2 (5 bases each). V dropped 0 bases and J dropped 8 bases, with 11 bases sitting between them. The CDR3 runs to 13 residues. CDR1 is SGDLS, CDR2 YYNGEE, per germline. The CDR3 protein is CASSVAIRDTQYF. The CDR3 DNA reads TGTGCCAGCAGCGTAGCTATCAGGGACACCCAGTACTTC. Filled out from reference TRBV9 and TRBJ2-5, the complete variable domain reads DSGVTQTPKHLITATGQRVTLRCSPRSGDLSVYWYQQSLDQGLQFLIQYYNGEERAKGNILERFSAQQFPDLHSELNLSSLELGDSALYFCASSVAIRDTQYFGPGTRLLVL.

V and J are TRBV2 and TRBJ2-2; D ambiguous. The CDR3 consists of 14 residues. Germline CDR1 is SNHLY and CDR2 is FYNNEI. V lost 4 bases and J lost 5, with 11 bases in between. In DNA, the CDR3 is TGTGCCAGCAGTGTTAGGGTTGGAACCGGGGAGCTGTTTTTT. Its translation is CASSVRVGTGELFF.